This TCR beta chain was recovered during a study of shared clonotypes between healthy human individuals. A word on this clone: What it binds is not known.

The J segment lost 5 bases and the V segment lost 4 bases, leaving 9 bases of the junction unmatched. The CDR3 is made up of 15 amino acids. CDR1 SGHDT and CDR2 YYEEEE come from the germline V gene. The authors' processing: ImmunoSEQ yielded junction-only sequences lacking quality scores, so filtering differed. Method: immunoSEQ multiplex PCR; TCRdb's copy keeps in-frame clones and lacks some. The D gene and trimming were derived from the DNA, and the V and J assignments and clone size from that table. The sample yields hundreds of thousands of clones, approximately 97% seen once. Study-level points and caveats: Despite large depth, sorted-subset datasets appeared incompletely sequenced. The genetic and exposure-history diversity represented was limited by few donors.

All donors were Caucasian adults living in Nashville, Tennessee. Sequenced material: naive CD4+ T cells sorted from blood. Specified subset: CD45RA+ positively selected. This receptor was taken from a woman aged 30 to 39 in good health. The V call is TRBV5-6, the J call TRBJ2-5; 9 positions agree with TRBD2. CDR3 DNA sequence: TGTGCCAGCAGCCTGGGGCTAGCGGGAAGGGAGACCCAGTACTTC. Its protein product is CASSLGLAGRETQYF.